The 20 T cell receptor beta chains below all came from one sample that was sequenced in a study of blood T cell repertoires in COVID-19. Sequencing used immunoSEQ multiplex PCR; TCRdb keeps in-frame clones, though not all of them. Among around 200,000 clones, 89% were seen once, and the ten largest hold approximately 2.3%. Sequences were obtained from PBMCs or T cells enriched from blood (not recorded which). The receptor source for this set is a woman aged 40 to 55 with acute COVID-19.

The chain has TRBV5-4 and TRBJ2-6, with TRBD2 as a possible D gene (6 bases). V gave up 2 bases and J gave up 0 bases, with 12 bases separating them. CDR1 and CDR2 from the germline V gene are SGHNT and YYREEE (reference sequence). The CDR3 length is 17 residues. CDR3 DNA sequence: TGTGCCAGCAGCTTCGGAGGGTCCCTCTCTGGGGCCAACGTCCTGACTTTC. Translating gives CASSFGGSLSGANVLTF. The complete variable domain, with remaining parts taken from reference TRBV5-4 and TRBJ2-6, reads ETGVTQSPTHLIKTRGQQVTLRCSSQSGHNTVSWYQQALGQGPQFIFQYYREEENGRGNFPPRFSGLQFPNYSSELNVNALELDDSALYLCASSFGGSLSGANVLTFGAGSRLTVL.

V is TRBV5-1 and J is TRBJ2-3, with 8 bases matching TRBD2. The CDR3 is 16 residues long. Germline loops: CDR1 SGHRS, CDR2 YFSETQ. J lost 0 bases, V lost 4 bases, and 7 bases had no gene match. The CDR3 loop is CASSSSLAASTDTQYF. As DNA, the CDR3 is TGCGCCAGCAGCAGTTCACTAGCGGCTAGCACAGATACGCAGTATTTT.

V usage is TRBV5-6 and J usage is TRBJ2-1; D is perhaps TRBD1 (5 bases). The CDR3 length is 15 residues. Germline V CDR1 and CDR2: SGHDT, YYEEEE. V was trimmed by 2 bases and J by 2 bases, leaving 11 bases between them. The CDR3 DNA sequence: TGTGCCAGCAGCTTTTTCAGGGATACCTACAATGAGCAGTTCTTC. Its translation is CASSFFRDTYNEQFF. The full variable domain, in which reference TRBV5-6 and TRBJ2-1 provide the parts outside the CDR3, is DAGVTQSPTHLIKTRGQQVTLRCSPKSGHDTVSWYQQALGQGPQFIFQYYEEEERQRGNFPDRFSGHQFPNYSSELNVNALLLGDSALYLCASSFFRDTYNEQFFGPGTRLTVL.

V usage is TRBV2 and J usage is TRBJ2-7, with D perhaps matching TRBD2 (5 bases). Deletions cut 4 bases from V and 0 bases from J, with 10 bases between. Germline CDR1 SNHLY, CDR2 FYNNEI. CDR3 length: 14 residues. DNA of the CDR3: TGTGCCAGCAGTGGGGAGTCCAGCTCCTACGAGCAGTACTTC. Amino acid sequence: CASSGESSSYEQYF.

This chain links TRBV2 with TRBJ1-2; 7 bases agree with TRBD1. J lost 2 bases, V lost 10 bases, and 10 bases had no gene match. The CDR3 consists of 14 residues. Germline V CDR1 and CDR2: SNHLY, FYNNEI. The CDR3 coding sequence is TGTGCCAATCCCCCGGGACAGCTCAACTATGGCTACACCTTC. Translated, it gives CANPPGQLNYGYTF. The full variable domain, in which reference TRBV2 and TRBJ1-2 provide the parts outside the CDR3, is EPEVTQTPSHQVTQMGQEVILRCVPISNHLYFYWYRQILGQKVEFLVSFYNNEISEKSEIFDDQFSVERPDGSNFTLKIRSTKLEDSAMYFCANPPGQLNYGYTFGSGTRLTVV.

The V gene is TRBV4-1, the J gene TRBJ2-7; 7 bases align to TRBD2. This CDR3 spans 14 amino acids. V lost 3 bases to trimming and J lost 7 bases; unmatched junction nucleotides: 9. CDR1 is MGHRA, CDR2 YSYEKL, per germline. The CDR3 protein is CASSHPGLSKEQYF. CDR3 nucleotide sequence: TGCGCCAGCAGCCACCCGGGACTATCTAAAGAGCAGTACTTC.

This chain joins TRBV5-6 and TRBJ1-5; D gene unclear. CDR1 is SGHDT, CDR2 YYEEEE, per germline. V dropped 3 bases and J dropped 4 bases, with 11 bases sitting between them. The CDR3 sequence is 14 residues long. CDR3 region: CASSSFGKNQPQHF. The CDR3 nucleotides read TGTGCCAGCAGCTCTTTCGGGAAAAATCAGCCCCAGCATTTT.

V gene TRBV11-2 combines with J gene TRBJ2-1, with 10 nucleotides matching TRBD1. The CDR3 length is 15 residues. The trim removed 1 base at V and 7 bases at J, leaving 4 bases unmatched. CDR1 is SGHAT, CDR2 FQNNGV, per germline. The CDR3 is CASSLAGTGANEQFF. CDR3 in DNA: TGTGCCAGCAGCTTAGCGGGGACAGGGGCAAATGAGCAGTTCTTC. Full variable domain (missing parts from reference TRBV11-2 and TRBJ2-1): EAGVAQSPRYKIIEKRQSVAFWCNPISGHATLYWYQQILGQGPKLLIQFQNNGVVDDSQLPKDRFSAERLKGVDSTLKIQPAKLEDSAVYLCASSLAGTGANEQFFGPGTRLTVL.

The V and J genes are TRBV7-2 and TRBJ2-7; 8 positions match TRBD1. The CDR3 is 14 amino acids. The V and J ends lost 5 bases and 5 bases, in that order; junction bases with no gene match: 8. CDR1 is SGHTA and CDR2 is FQGNSA in the germline V gene. For the CDR3, the DNA is TGTGCCAGCAGCGAGGACAGGGTCAGGGACGAGCAGTACTTC. It specifies CASSEDRVRDEQYF.

Only one count was recorded for this clone. The chain couples TRBV30 to TRBJ1-2; TRBD1 matches at 7 bases. Unmatched junction bases numbered 7, after V lost 1 base and J lost 8 bases. From germline, CDR1 is GTSNPN and CDR2 SVGIG (reference sequence). The CDR3 consists of 13 residues. CDR3 amino acids: CAWSGGGWTGYTF. In DNA form, the CDR3 reads TGTGCCTGGAGTGGAGGGGGCTGGACGGGCTACACCTTC.

The genes are TRBV27 and TRBJ2-5, with D possibly being TRBD1 (6 bases). The germline gives CDR1 MNHEY, CDR2 SMNVEV (reference sequence). The CDR3 consists of 14 residues. The germline V and J ends were trimmed by 6 bases and 4 bases, with 15 bases remaining between them. This CDR3 reads CASRPPGGTETQYF. Written as DNA, the CDR3 is TGTGCCAGCAGGCCCCCTGGGGGCACAGAGACCCAGTACTTC.

The gene calls are TRBV9 and TRBJ2-3, with 12 bases fitting TRBD2. V lost 4 bases to trimming and J lost 2 bases; unmatched junction nucleotides: 14. Germline values: CDR1 SGDLS, CDR2 YYNGEE. The CDR3 totals 19 residues. The chain's CDR3 is CASSPPLTSGGFFTDTQYF. The CDR3 DNA reads TGTGCCAGCAGCCCCCCTCTGACTAGCGGGGGATTCTTCACAGATACGCAGTATTTT. Full variable domain (remainder filled in from reference TRBV9 and TRBJ2-3): DSGVTQTPKHLITATGQRVTLRCSPRSGDLSVYWYQQSLDQGLQFLIQYYNGEERAKGNILERFSAQQFPDLHSELNLSSLELGDSALYFCASSPPLTSGGFFTDTQYFGPGTRLTVL.

The chain carries TRBV21-1 and TRBJ2-1; TRBD2 was called by the table and not checked on the DNA. TRBV21-1 is reported as a pseudogene. This CDR3 contains 17 residues. The DNA for the CDR3 is TGTGCCAGCAGCAAACACTGGACTAGGAGCACCTACAATGAGCAGTTCTTC. Translating it yields CASSKHWTRSTYNEQFF.

V gene TRBV15 combines with J gene TRBJ2-1, with TRBD1 matching 11 bases. CDR3 length: 14 residues. J lost 10 bases, V lost 4 bases, and 6 bases had no gene match. Germline CDR1 and CDR2: LNHNV and YYDKDF (reference sequence). The CDR3 spells CATSKDRGLKEQFF. CDR3 nucleotide sequence: TGTGCCACCAGCAAGGACAGGGGGCTAAAGGAGCAGTTCTTC.

J is TRBJ2-1 and V is TRBV15, with D possibly being TRBD2 (5 bases). The CDR3 covers 16 residues. The V end lost 4 bases, the J end lost 3 bases, and 16 bases lay between the germline ends. Germline assignment: CDR1 LNHNV and CDR2 YYDKDF (reference sequence). The CDR3 bases are TGTGCCACCAGCACTCAGGAGAGGGCCTTCTACAATGAGCAGTTCTTC. This sequence encodes CATSTQERAFYNEQFF.

The chain is built from TRBV2 and TRBJ1-2; possible D gene TRBD1, 6 bases. The CDR3 spans 15 residues. Trimming left V 2 bases short and J 2 bases short, with 12 bases between. Germline V CDR1 and CDR2: SNHLY, FYNNEI. CDR3 DNA sequence: TGTGCCAGCAGTGAATATCAGGGGTCGAACTATGGCTACACCTTC. Translation gives CASSEYQGSNYGYTF.

The chain links TRBV27 to TRBJ1-5, with TRBD1 identical over 7 bases. The CDR3 consists of 13 residues. J was trimmed by 7 bases and V by 2 bases; bases with no gene match: 2. Germline V gene sequence: CDR1 MNHEY, CDR2 SMNVEV (reference sequence). The CDR3 DNA reads TGTGCCAGCAGTTTAGCAGGGGGACAGCCCCAGCATTTT. As protein: CASSLAGGQPQHF.

The chain employs TRBV2 and TRBJ1-6; the D gene is possibly TRBD1 (6 bases). Germline V gives CDR1 SNHLY, CDR2 FYNNEI. The V gene lost 7 bases and the J gene lost 4 bases, with 14 bases spanning the gap. This CDR3 comprises 15 residues. The CDR3 loop is CASTLDSRYNSPLHF. The DNA for the CDR3 is TGTGCCAGCACCCTGGACAGCCGGTATAATTCACCCCTCCACTTT.

This chain joins TRBV5-4 and TRBJ2-1; TRBD2 aligns across 7 bases. CDR3 length: 15 amino acids. CDR1 SGHNT and CDR2 YYREEE come from the germline V gene (reference sequence). Unmatched junction bases numbered 3, after V lost 3 bases and J lost 0 bases. The CDR3 nucleotides are TGTGCCAGCAGCTCTACTAGCGTCTCCTACAATGAGCAGTTCTTC. This codes for CASSSTSVSYNEQFF.

The chain is built from TRBV13 and TRBJ2-2; a possible D gene is TRBD2 (6 bases). CDR1 is PRHDT, CDR2 FYEKMQ, per germline (reference sequence). This CDR3 comprises 14 residues. V lost 6 bases and J lost 4, with 12 bases in between. The CDR3 is CASRRLGSTGELFF. CDR3 DNA: TGTGCCAGCAGACGACTAGGGTCCACCGGGGAGCTGTTTTTT.